Listed below are T cell receptor beta chains from one sample, sequenced in a study of Ad26.COV2.S vaccination and SARS-CoV-2 variants. The method was immunoSEQ multiplex PCR; TCRdb's version includes in-frame clones alone and lacks a portion of them. The profile shows over 300,000 clones, 83% of them singletons. The sample here was peripheral blood, taken in a trial of Ad26.COV2.S vaccine versus placebo. The receptor source for this set is a person aged 18 to 65 who received the Ad26.COV2.S COVID-19 vaccine or a placebo. Both conserved end residues are part of each CDR3. The D gene is left open where the match is weak. Some rows have no size entry. The others give once, few or many, or a class for an expanded clone.

D: .; V: TRBV5-4; size: .; J: TRBJ1-2; CDR3: CASSSYGLSYGYTF; DNA: TGTGCCAGCAGCTCTTATGGCCTCTCTTATGGCTACACCTTC
D: .; V: TRBV18; size: .; J: TRBJ1-6; CDR3: CASSPGPTNSPLHF; DNA: TGTGCCAGCTCACCTGGACCGACTAATTCACCCCTCCACTTT
D: .; V: TRBV11-1; size: .; J: TRBJ2-7; CDR3: CASSLARVPKGEQYF; DNA: TGTGCCAGCAGCTTAGCCCGGGTCCCCAAGGGTGAGCAGTACTTC
D: TRBD1; V: TRBV11-3; size: .; J: TRBJ2-6; CDR3: CASSPGQGWTGANVLTF; DNA: TGTGCCAGCAGCCCCGGACAGGGGTGGACTGGGGCCAACGTCCTGACTTTC
D: TRBD1; V: TRBV30; size: few; J: TRBJ1-4; CDR3: CAWSVRGLETGLF; DNA: TGTGCCTGGAGTGTACGAGGGCTGGAGACAGGGCTTTTT
D: .; V: TRBV9; size: .; J: TRBJ2-3; CDR3: CASSPQQGADTQYF; DNA: TGTGCCAGCAGCCCGCAGCAGGGCGCAGATACGCAGTATTTT
D: .; V: TRBV9; size: .; J: TRBJ2-7; CDR3: CASSISPLGYEQYF; DNA: TGTGCCAGCAGCATCTCTCCGCTCGGCTACGAGCAGTACTTC
D: .; V: TRBV29-1; size: once; J: TRBJ2-5; CDR3: CSGLYGRETQYF; DNA: TGCAGCGGACTATACGGACGGGAGACCCAGTACTTC
D: TRBD1; V: TRBV19; size: .; J: TRBJ1-2; CDR3: CASRQGSYYGYTF; DNA: TGTGCCAGCAGACAGGGGAGTTACTATGGCTACACCTTC
D: .; V: TRBV7-8; size: .; J: TRBJ2-3; CDR3: CASSLVGRGSSTDTQYF; DNA: TGTGCCAGCAGCTTAGTTGGGCGCGGGTCTAGCACAGATACGCAGTATTTT
D: .; V: TRBV19; size: .; J: TRBJ2-1; CDR3: CASRRSGAGLHNEQFF; DNA: TGTGCCAGTAGACGTTCAGGAGCTGGGCTACACAATGAGCAGTTCTTC
D: .; V: TRBV10-3; size: .; J: TRBJ2-1; CDR3: CAISRGSYNEQFF; DNA: TGTGCCATCAGTAGGGGTTCCTACAATGAGCAGTTCTTC
D: .; V: TRBV3-1/TRBV3-2; size: .; J: TRBJ2-6; CDR3: CASSHATVVSGANVLTF; DNA: TGTGCCAGCAGCCATGCGACAGTGGTCTCTGGGGCCAACGTCCTGACTTTC
D: .; V: TRBV10-2; size: .; J: TRBJ2-5; CDR3: CASTPRVQETQYF; DNA: TGCGCCAGCACCCCACGGGTTCAAGAGACCCAGTACTTC
D: .; V: TRBV7-9; size: .; J: TRBJ1-1; CDR3: CASSLENTEAFF; DNA: TGTGCCAGCAGCTTAGAAAACACTGAAGCTTTCTTT
D: TRBD1; V: TRBV5-5; size: .; J: TRBJ1-2; CDR3: CASSHRPDRAYDGYTF; DNA: TGTGCCAGCAGCCACCGCCCCGACAGGGCGTACGATGGCTACACCTTC
D: .; V: TRBV7-2; size: .; J: TRBJ2-6; CDR3: CASSFSRTSGANVLTF; DNA: TGTGCCAGCAGCTTTAGTCGAACCTCTGGGGCCAACGTCCTGACTTTC
D: TRBD2; V: TRBV4-2; size: .; J: TRBJ2-5; CDR3: CASSSGTSGGLQETQYF; DNA: TGTGCCAGCAGCTCCGGGACTAGCGGGGGCCTCCAAGAGACCCAGTACTTC
D: .; V: TRBV7-9; size: .; J: TRBJ1-1; CDR3: CASSLPTGRRTEAFF; DNA: TGTGCCAGCAGCTTACCGACGGGGAGAAGGACTGAAGCTTTCTTT
D: TRBD1; V: TRBV7-6; size: once; J: TRBJ2-1; CDR3: CASSLQGASSYNEQFF; DNA: TGTGCCAGCAGTCTACAGGGGGCGAGCTCCTACAATGAGCAGTTCTTC
D: .; V: TRBV27; size: .; J: TRBJ1-2; CDR3: CASSLRGASYTF; DNA: TGTGCCAGCAGTTTACGGGGGGCAAGCTACACCTTC
D: .; V: TRBV6-6; size: few; J: TRBJ1-6; CDR3: CASSSPEGWDSPLHF; DNA: TGTGCCAGCAGTTCCCCCGAGGGATGGGATTCACCCCTCCACTTT
D: .; V: TRBV19; size: .; J: TRBJ2-7; CDR3: CASSPPQGATSYEQYF; DNA: TGTGCCAGTAGTCCCCCTCAGGGAGCCACCTCCTACGAGCAGTACTTC
D: .; V: TRBV6-1; size: .; J: TRBJ1-4; CDR3: CASSDRVWEKLFF; DNA: TGTGCCAGCAGTGACAGGGTATGGGAAAAACTGTTTTTT
D: .; V: TRBV3-1/TRBV3-2; size: .; J: TRBJ1-2; CDR3: CASSREDRGYTF; DNA: TGTGCCAGCAGCCGGGAAGACCGGGGCTACACCTTC
D: TRBD1; V: TRBV5-1; size: .; J: TRBJ2-7; CDR3: CASSLAKGALGEQYF; DNA: TGCGCCAGCAGCTTGGCTAAGGGGGCCCTAGGCGAGCAGTACTTC
D: .; V: TRBV5-5; size: once; J: TRBJ1-1; CDR3: CASSLEVGRLGTEAFF; DNA: TGTGCCAGCAGCTTGGAAGTTGGACGTTTGGGCACTGAAGCTTTCTTT
D: .; V: TRBV4-1; size: .; J: TRBJ1-1; CDR3: CASSQHGVEAFF; DNA: TGCGCCAGCAGCCAACATGGAGTTGAAGCTTTCTTT
D: .; V: TRBV30; size: .; J: TRBJ2-3; CDR3: CAWSVIWDTQYF; DNA: TGTGCCTGGAGTGTAATTTGGGATACGCAGTATTTT
D: TRBD2; V: TRBV6-1; size: .; J: TRBJ2-3; CDR3: CASSEGLAGFPDTQYF; DNA: TGTGCCAGCAGTGAGGGACTAGCGGGATTTCCAGATACGCAGTATTTT
D: .; V: TRBV5-1; size: once; J: TRBJ2-5; CDR3: CASSLDKETQYF; DNA: TGCGCCAGCAGCCTGGACAAAGAGACCCAGTACTTC
D: .; V: TRBV27; size: few; J: TRBJ2-7; CDR3: CASSPVSSGTYEQYF; DNA: TGTGCCAGCAGCCCTGTTAGTAGCGGAACCTACGAGCAGTACTTC
D: TRBD1; V: TRBV15; size: .; J: TRBJ2-7; CDR3: CATSPGQAYEQYF; DNA: TGTGCCACCAGTCCGGGACAGGCCTACGAGCAGTACTTC
D: .; V: TRBV20-1; size: .; J: TRBJ2-4; CDR3: CSASGIGKNIQYF; DNA: TGCAGTGCTAGTGGGATTGGCAAAAACATTCAGTACTTC
D: .; V: TRBV19; size: .; J: TRBJ2-1; CDR3: CASSPGTYNEQFF; DNA: TGTGCCAGTAGTCCGGGTACCTACAATGAGCAGTTCTTC